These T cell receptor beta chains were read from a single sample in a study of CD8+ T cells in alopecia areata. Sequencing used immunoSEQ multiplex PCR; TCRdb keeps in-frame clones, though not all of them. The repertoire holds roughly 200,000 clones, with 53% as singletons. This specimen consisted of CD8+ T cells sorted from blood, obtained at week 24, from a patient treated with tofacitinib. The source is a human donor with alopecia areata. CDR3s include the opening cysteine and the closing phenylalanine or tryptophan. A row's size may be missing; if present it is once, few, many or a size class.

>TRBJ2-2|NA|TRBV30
CAWSDQAGELFF
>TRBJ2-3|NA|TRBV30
CAWSSTGGGTDTQYF
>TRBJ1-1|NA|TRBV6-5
CASSYGMNTEAFF
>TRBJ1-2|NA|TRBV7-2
CASSYTSDGYTF
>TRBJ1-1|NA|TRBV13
CASQGESNTEAFF
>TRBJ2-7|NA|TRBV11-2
CASSFGFYEQYF
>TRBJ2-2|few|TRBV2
CASSEDPSGELFF
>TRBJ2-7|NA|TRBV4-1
CASSPSAAERVIEQYF
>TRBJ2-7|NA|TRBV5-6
CASSLPRDRGLSYEQYF
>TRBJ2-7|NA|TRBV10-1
CASSEWTSGGVYEQYF
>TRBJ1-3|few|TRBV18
CASSPIGQTYSGNTIYF
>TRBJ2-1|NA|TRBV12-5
CASGIQGGYNEQFF
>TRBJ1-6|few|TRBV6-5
CASKGTLNSPLHF
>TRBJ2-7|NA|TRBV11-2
CASSSGHTDYEQYF
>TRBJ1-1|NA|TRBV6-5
CASRGGSTEAFF
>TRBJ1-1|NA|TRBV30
CAWRLPPWEAFF
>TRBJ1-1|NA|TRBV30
CAWDRATNTEAFF
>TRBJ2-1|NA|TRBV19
CASSRGANEQFF
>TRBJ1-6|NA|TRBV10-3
CAQSEGIESPLHF
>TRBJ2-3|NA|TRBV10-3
CAISQGRTSGVQDTQYF
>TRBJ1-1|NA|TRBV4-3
CASSQRVGTEAFF
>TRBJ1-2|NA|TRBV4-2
CASSQESVSAYGYTF
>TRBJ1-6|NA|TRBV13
CASSLQDVNSPLHF
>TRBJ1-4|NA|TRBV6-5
CASSYSEGYNEKLFF
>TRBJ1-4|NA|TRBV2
CASSATGPNEKLFF
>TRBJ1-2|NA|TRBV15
CATSTDYPANYGYTF
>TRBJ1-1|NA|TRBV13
CASSPRPGGGQNTEAFF
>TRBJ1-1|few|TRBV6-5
CASSYSLENTEAFF
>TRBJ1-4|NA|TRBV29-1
CSVVGLNEKLFF
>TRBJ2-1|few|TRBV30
CAWSGGGGVVDEQFF
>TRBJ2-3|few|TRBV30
CAWSSGGAPGDTQYF
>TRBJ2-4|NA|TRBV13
CASSSTTGGRYIQYF
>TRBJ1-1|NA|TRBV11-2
CASSLGGPYTEAFF
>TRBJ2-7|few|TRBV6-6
CASSTGTGEQYF
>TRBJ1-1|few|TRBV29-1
CSVELDREAFF
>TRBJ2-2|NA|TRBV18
CASSPDSTNTGELFF
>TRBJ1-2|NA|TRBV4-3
CASSQLGGESTF
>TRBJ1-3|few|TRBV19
CASSTTGAGNTIYF
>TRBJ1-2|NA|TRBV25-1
CASSEYGGYTF
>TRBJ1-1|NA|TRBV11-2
CASSQDREGAFF
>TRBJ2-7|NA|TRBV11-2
CASSWRAEQYF
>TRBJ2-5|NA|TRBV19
CASSIEFFQETQYF
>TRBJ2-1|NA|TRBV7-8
CASSLRGSSHEQFF
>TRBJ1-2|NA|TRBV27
CASADSDSLYGYTF
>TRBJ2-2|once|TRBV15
CATSLPGQGTGELFF
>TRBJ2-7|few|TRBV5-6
CASSLGRGGYEQYF
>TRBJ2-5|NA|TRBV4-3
CASSQDGGETAQYF
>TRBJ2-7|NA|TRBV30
CAWGQGSGYEQYF
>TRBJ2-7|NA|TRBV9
CASSPSDRENEQYF
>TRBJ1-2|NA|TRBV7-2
CASSWGTGDGYTF
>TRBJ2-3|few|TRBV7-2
CASTSSGGVSDTQYF
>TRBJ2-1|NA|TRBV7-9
CASSLSSDEQFF
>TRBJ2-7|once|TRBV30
CASATGLYEQYF
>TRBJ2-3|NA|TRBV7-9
CASSDRRAGDTDTQYF
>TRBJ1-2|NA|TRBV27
CASSLSPEGYGYTF
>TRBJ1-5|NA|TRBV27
CASSTDRVDQPQHF
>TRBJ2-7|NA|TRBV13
CASSLARGDYEQYF
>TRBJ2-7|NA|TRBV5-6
CASRPSRGSYEQYF
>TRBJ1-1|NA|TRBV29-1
CSVITSNTEAFF